Included here is one T cell receptor beta chain sequence, with context. Its matching antigen is unknown. This sample is drawn from a study of tumour-infiltrating T cells in Burkitt lymphoma. Study-level background: Productive clonality predicted overall and progression-free survival. Study-wide results and caveats: Public clonotypes, several, appeared across numerous Burkitt lymphoma patients.

Data came from immunoSEQ multiplex PCR; TCRdb stores just in-frame clones and leaves some out. The sample holds more than 1,500 clones; about 41% are singletons and the top ten take 2% to 3%. This CDR3 comprises 18 residues. J was trimmed by 0 bases and V by 4 bases; bases with no gene match: 12. The germline V gene has CDR1 MGHRA and CDR2 YSYEKL. What was sequenced was tumor tissue. The chain joins TRBV4-1 to TRBJ1-1; 9 nucleotides align to TRBD1. This receptor was identified in a human donor with Burkitt lymphoma. CDR3 sequence (DNA): TGCGCCAGCAGCCCCCCGGGACAGGGATACAGATTGAACACTGAAGCTTTCTTT. Its protein product is CASSPPGQGYRLNTEAFF.